The 4 T cell receptor beta chains reported below all come from one sample, sequenced in a study of T cell repertoires in cytomegalovirus infection. MiXCR was run by TCRdb on the reads, yielding one entry per CDR3 protein. The repertoire consists of around 360,000 distinct CDR3 sequences, with about 34% occurring once and the leading ten covering approximately 13%. Antigens of these TCRs are unknown. The sample in question was cultured PBMCs, obtained from culture after CMV antigen stimulation. These TCRs come from a human donor in good health (CMV status not recorded). Some clones in this sample may be carry-over from other donors' samples.

In its sample, this clonotype was seen once. The chain is built from TRBV18 and TRBJ2-7; 14 positions match TRBD2. V dropped 3 bases and J dropped 7; count of bases not matched to a gene: 8. From germline, CDR1 is KGHSH and CDR2 LQKENI. The CDR3 covers 16 residues. CDR3 protein: CASSPSGTSGSGEQYF. CDR3 sequence (DNA): TGTGCCAGCTCACCTTCCGGGACTAGCGGGAGCGGAGAGCAGTACTTC.

The chain combines TRBV7-2 with TRBJ2-3; no reliable D call. Trimming stripped 3 bases from V and 3 bases from J, with 25 bases between. CDR1 SGHTA and CDR2 FQGNSA come from the germline V gene. The length of the CDR3 is 19 residues. The CDR3 DNA follows: TGTGCCAGCAGCTTCCTTGCCCCGGGCCGCGCCGTGAAAACAGATACGCAGTATTTT. Residues: CASSFLAPGRAVKTDTQYF.

The chain has TRBV4-2 and TRBJ2-7, with 9 bases fitting TRBD2. Germline CDR1 is LGHNA and CDR2 is YNFKEQ. This CDR3 spans 18 amino acids. Losses at the gene ends were 4 bases for V and 3 bases for J; bases not matched to a gene: 16. The CDR3 nucleotides are TGTGCCAGCAGCCGATCCGTGGCGGGAGGGATAATTTACTACGAGCAGTACTTC. It encodes CASSRSVAGGIIYYEQYF.

This clonotype was observed many times. The CDR3 protein is CASSSGGVQYV. CDR3 nucleotide sequence: TGTGCCAGCAGTTCGGGGGGGGTCCAGTACGTC. V is TRBV12-3 or TRBV12-4 and J is TRBJ2-7; 8 nucleotides align to TRBD2. The length of the CDR3 is 11 residues. The V segment lost 4 bases and the J segment 10 bases; nucleotides outside the gene matches: 3.